Shown below are 14 T cell receptor beta chains from a single sample sequenced in a study of control samples from healthy donors and cancer patients. Data came from immunoSEQ multiplex PCR; TCRdb stores just in-frame clones and leaves some out. This table holds 130,000 or so clones, 90% to 95% found once. Sequencing input: blood. The receptors shown here come from a man aged 40-49 years in good health.

There are a few counts of this clone. An end of the junction differs from the germline gene, which may be a read error. The V call is TRBV2, the J call TRBJ2-3; the match to TRBD2 covers 13 bases. The CDR3 has 14 amino acids. Per the germline V gene, CDR1 is SNHLY and CDR2 is FYNNEI. CDR3 sequence: CASSDGLAGAVDNF. The CDR3 region has the DNA TGTGCCAGCAGTGATGGACTAGCGGGGGCCGTGGACAATTTT.

The chain recombines TRBV9 with TRBJ2-7; D gene ambiguous. Trimming removed 4 bases from V and 4 bases from J, with 15 bases in between. CDR1 and CDR2 from the germline V gene are SGDLS and YYNGEE. The CDR3 is 14 amino acids. Here the CDR3 reads CASSPRTVAYEQYF. The CDR3 DNA reads as TGTGCCAGCAGCCCCAGGACCGTGGCTTACGAGCAGTACTTC.

The chain carries TRBV2 and TRBJ2-1; 12 nucleotides align to TRBD1. CDR3 length: 15 residues. V was pared by 4 bases and J by 6 bases, with 4 bases of the junction left unmatched. The V gene's germline CDR1 is SNHLY and CDR2 FYNNEI. This CDR3 reads CASSAGTGGFNEQFF. The CDR3 DNA reads TGTGCCAGCAGTGCCGGGACAGGGGGCTTCAATGAGCAGTTCTTC.

V is TRBV18 and J is TRBJ1-5, with 7 bases identical to TRBD1. Germline V gene data show CDR1 as KGHSH and CDR2 as LQKENI. With 5 bases clipped from V and 3 bases from J, the junction kept 4 bases outside the gene matches. This CDR3 has 14 residues. The CDR3 is CASSYGQDNQPQHF. CDR3 nucleotides: TGTGCCAGCTCATACGGACAGGACAATCAGCCCCAGCATTTT.

This clone has just one count. V gene TRBV7-8 combines with J gene TRBJ2-2, with D perhaps being TRBD1 or TRBD2 (5 bases each). The V gene's germline CDR1 is SGHVS and CDR2 FQNEAQ. V lost 3 bases and J lost 5, with 19 bases in between. The CDR3 totals 17 residues. The CDR3 spells CASSLTGTHVSTGELFF. CDR3 nucleotide sequence: TGTGCCAGCAGCTTGACCGGGACCCACGTCAGTACCGGGGAGCTGTTTTTT.

This chain links TRBV7-9 with TRBJ2-7, with TRBD2 as a possible D gene (5 bases). This CDR3 region has 13 residues. V lost 6 bases and J lost 4, with 13 bases in between. Germline-derived CDR1 and CDR2 are SEHNR and FQNEAQ (reference sequence). The CDR3 nucleotides are TGTGCCAGCAGGAGAGAGGGTAGATACGAGCAGTACTTC. It codes for CASRREGRYEQYF.

V and J are TRBV6-6 and TRBJ1-1, with D unclear. Between the trimmed V and J ends, which lost 8 bases and 6 bases, there was a span of 4 bases. The CDR3 extends over 9 amino acids. In germline, CDR1 is MNHNY, CDR2 SVGAGI (reference sequence). In nucleotides, the CDR3 is TGTGCCAGCGGACCTGAAGCTTTCTTT. This codes for CASGPEAFF.

The V and J genes are TRBV9 and TRBJ2-1; 8 bases are a match to TRBD1. In germline, CDR1 is SGDLS, CDR2 YYNGEE. CDR3 length: 17 residues. J was trimmed by 2 bases and V by 0 bases; bases with no gene match: 7. The CDR3 DNA reads TGTGCCAGCAGCGTAGACCCCGGGACAGGTGCCTACAATGAGCAGTTCTTC. Translation: CASSVDPGTGAYNEQFF.

The rearrangement links TRBV24-1 to TRBJ1-1; D is uncertain. Per the germline V gene, CDR1 is KGHDR and CDR2 is SFDVKD. V was trimmed by 6 bases and J by 6 bases, leaving 13 bases between them. The CDR3 extends over 13 amino acids. CDR3 amino acids: CATSPGPVAEAFF. The CDR3 nucleotides read TGTGCCACCAGTCCCGGGCCGGTCGCTGAAGCTTTCTTT.

J is TRBJ2-7 and V is TRBV5-5, with D perhaps being TRBD1 or TRBD2 (6 bases each). V lost 3 bases and J lost 7, with 20 bases in between. Germline-derived CDR1 and CDR2 are SGHKS and YYEKEE (reference sequence). This CDR3 has 15 amino acids. In DNA form, the CDR3 reads TGTGCCAGCAGCTGGGGGGCAGGGGACCTCGGGGAGCAGTACTTC. Its protein product is CASSWGAGDLGEQYF. The full variable domain, in which reference TRBV5-5 and TRBJ2-7 provide the parts outside the CDR3, is DAGVTQSPTHLIKTRGQQVTLRCSPISGHKSVSWYQQVLGQGPQFIFQYYEKEERGRGNFPDRFSARQFPNYSSELNVNALLLGDSALYLCASSWGAGDLGEQYFGPGTRLTVT.

As to this clone: Other DNA sequences in the sample encode the same CDR3. The genes are TRBV6-5 and TRBJ2-5; 11 nucleotides agree with TRBD1. The CDR3 contains 14 residues. Per germline, CDR1 MNHEY and CDR2 SVGAGI. V shed 6 bases and J 4 bases; nucleotides not matched to a gene: 4. The CDR3 spells CASSLGQGGETQYF. As DNA, the CDR3 is TGTGCCAGCAGCCTGGGACAGGGGGGAGAGACCCAGTACTTC.

The chain combines TRBV6-1 with TRBJ2-7, with a possible D match to TRBD1 (5 bases). In germline, CDR1 is MNHNS, CDR2 SASEGT. The CDR3 covers 15 residues. Deletions cut 6 bases from V and 0 bases from J, with 15 bases between. In DNA form, the CDR3 reads TGTGCCAGCAGCGACTCTCAGGGCCTCTCCTACGAGCAGTACTTC. Encoded protein: CASSDSQGLSYEQYF.

This clone was observed once. The chain couples TRBV28 to TRBJ1-1; possibly TRBD1 for D (5 bases). CDR1 is MDHEN and CDR2 is SYDVKM in the germline V gene. The germline V and J ends were trimmed by 5 bases and 1 base, with 11 bases remaining between them. CDR3 size: 14 residues. CDR3 DNA: TGTGCCAGCAGTCGAACTGGGGGGAACACTGAAGCTTTCTTT. Amino acids: CASSRTGGNTEAFF. Variable domain in full (rest from reference TRBV28 and TRBJ1-1): DVKVTQSSRYLVKRTGEKVFLECVQDMDHENMFWYRQDPGLGLRLIYFSYDVKMKEKGDIPEGYSVSREKKERFSLILESASTNQTSMYLCASSRTGGNTEAFFGQGTRLTVV.

V and J are TRBV7-9 and TRBJ2-5; TRBD1 is a possible D gene (5 bases). The V and J ends lost 4 bases and 4 bases respectively, with 19 bases between them. CDR1 and CDR2 from the germline V gene are SEHNR and FQNEAQ (reference sequence). The CDR3 sequence is 16 residues long. The CDR3 bases are TGTGCCAGCAGCTCCAACGTTCAGGGATTTCGAGAGACCCAGTACTTC. Its protein product is CASSSNVQGFRETQYF.